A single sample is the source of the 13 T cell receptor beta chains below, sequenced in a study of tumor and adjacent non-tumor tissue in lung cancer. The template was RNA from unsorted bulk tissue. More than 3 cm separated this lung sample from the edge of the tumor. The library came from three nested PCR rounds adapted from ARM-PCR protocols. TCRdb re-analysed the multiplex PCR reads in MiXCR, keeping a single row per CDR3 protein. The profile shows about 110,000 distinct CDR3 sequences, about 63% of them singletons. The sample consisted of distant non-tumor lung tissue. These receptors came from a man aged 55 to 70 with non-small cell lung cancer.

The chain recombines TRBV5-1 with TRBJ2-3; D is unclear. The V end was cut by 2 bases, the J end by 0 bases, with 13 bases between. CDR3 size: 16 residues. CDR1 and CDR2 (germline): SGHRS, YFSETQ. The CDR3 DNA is TGCGCCAGCAGCTTAAAATCATCTCCTAGCACAGATACGCAGTATTTT. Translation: CASSLKSSPSTDTQYF.

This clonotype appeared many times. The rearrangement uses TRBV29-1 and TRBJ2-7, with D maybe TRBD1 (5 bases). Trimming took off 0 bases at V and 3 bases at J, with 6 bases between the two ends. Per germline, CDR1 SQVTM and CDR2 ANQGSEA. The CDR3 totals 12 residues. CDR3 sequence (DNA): TGCAGCGTTGAAGATGACAGCTACGAGCAGTACTTC. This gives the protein CSVEDDSYEQYF.

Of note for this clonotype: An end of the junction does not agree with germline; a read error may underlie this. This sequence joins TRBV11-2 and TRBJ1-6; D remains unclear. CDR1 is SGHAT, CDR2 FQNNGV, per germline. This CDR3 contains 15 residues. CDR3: CASCFEWTPNSPPHF. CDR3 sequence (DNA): TGTGCCAGCTGCTTCGAGTGGACCCCAAATTCACCCCCCCACTTT.

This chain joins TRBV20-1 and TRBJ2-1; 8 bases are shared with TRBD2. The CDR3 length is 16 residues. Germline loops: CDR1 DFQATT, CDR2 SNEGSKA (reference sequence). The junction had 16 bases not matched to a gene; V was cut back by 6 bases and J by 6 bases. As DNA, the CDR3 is TGCAGTGCGAAGATGCTCGGGAGGGCCCTCTTCAATGAGCAGTTCTTC. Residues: CSAKMLGRALFNEQFF.

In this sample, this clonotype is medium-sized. The DNA for the CDR3 is TGTGCCAGCAGCTTAGTACTAACAGAGCAGTTCTTC. This sequence encodes CASSLVLTEQFF. The V call is TRBV11-1, the J call TRBJ2-1; no reliable D call. CDR3 length equals 12 residues. The germline V gene encodes CDR1 SGHAT and CDR2 FQDESV (reference sequence). The V end was cut by 1 base, the J end by 10 bases, with 8 bases between.

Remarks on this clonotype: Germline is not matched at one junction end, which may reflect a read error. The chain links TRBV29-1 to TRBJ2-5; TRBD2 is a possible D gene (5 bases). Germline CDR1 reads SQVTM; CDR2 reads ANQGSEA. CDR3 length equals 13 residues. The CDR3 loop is CSVGDSYQETQYF. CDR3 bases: TGTAGCGTTGGAGACTCGTACCAAGAGACCCAGTACTTC. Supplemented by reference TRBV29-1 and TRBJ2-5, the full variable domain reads SAVISQKPSRDICQRGTSLTIQCQVDSQVTMMFWYRQQPGQSLTLIATANQGSEATYESGFVIDKFPISRPNLTFSTLTVSNMSPEDSSIYLCSVGDSYQETQYFGPGTRLLVL.

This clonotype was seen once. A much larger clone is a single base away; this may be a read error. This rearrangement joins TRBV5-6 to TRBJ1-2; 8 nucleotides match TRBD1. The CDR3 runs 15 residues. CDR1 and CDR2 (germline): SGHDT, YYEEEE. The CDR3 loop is CPSLNRGRTNYGYTF. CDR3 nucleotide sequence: TGTCCCAGCCTAAACAGGGGGAGAACTAACTATGGCTACACCTTC. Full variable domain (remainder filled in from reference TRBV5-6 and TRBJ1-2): DAGVTQSPTHLIKTRGQQVTLRCSPKSGHDTVSWYQQALGQGPQFIFQYYEEEERQRGNFPDRFSGHQFPNYSSELNVNALLLGDSALYLCPSLNRGRTNYGYTFGSGTRLTVV.

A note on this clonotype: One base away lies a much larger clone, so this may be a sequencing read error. CDR3 in amino acids: CASSSRGYHNEQFF. The CDR3 region has the DNA TGTGCCAGCAGCTCCCGCGGGTACCACAATGAGCAGTTCTTC. V gene TRBV13 combines with J gene TRBJ2-1; possibly TRBD2 for D (5 bases). Germline V gene data show CDR1 as PRHDT and CDR2 as FYEKMQ (reference sequence). The CDR3 has 14 residues. V lost 4 bases and J 5 bases, leaving 12 bases between the germline ends. Full variable domain (missing parts from reference TRBV13 and TRBJ2-1): AAGVIQSPRHLIKEKRETATLKCYPIPRHDTVYWYQQGPGQDPQFLISFYEKMQSDKGSIPDRFSAQQFSDYHSELNMSSLELGDSALYFCASSSRGYHNEQFFGPGTRLTVL.

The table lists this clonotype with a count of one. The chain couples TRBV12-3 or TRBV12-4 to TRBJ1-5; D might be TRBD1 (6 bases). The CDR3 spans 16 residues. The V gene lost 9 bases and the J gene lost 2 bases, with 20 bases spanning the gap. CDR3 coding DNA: TGTGCCAGTAGCTTTGGCAGGGGTAGGGGCAATCAGCCCCAGCATTTT. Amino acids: CASSFGRGRGNQPQHF.

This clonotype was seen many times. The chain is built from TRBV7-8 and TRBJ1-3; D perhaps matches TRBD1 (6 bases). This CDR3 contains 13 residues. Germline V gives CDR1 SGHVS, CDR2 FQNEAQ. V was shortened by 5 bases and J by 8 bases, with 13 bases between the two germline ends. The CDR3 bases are TGTGCCAGCAGCCAGGGGACAATTGACACCATATATTTT. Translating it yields CASSQGTIDTIYF.

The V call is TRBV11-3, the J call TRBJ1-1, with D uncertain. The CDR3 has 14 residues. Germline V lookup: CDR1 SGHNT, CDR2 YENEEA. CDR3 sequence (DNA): TGTGGTAGTAGCTTAGGACGAGGCAGCACTGAAGCTTTCTTT. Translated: CGSSLGRGSTEAFF.

CDR3: CASSLAMVVPDTQYF. The CDR3 DNA reads as TGTGCCAGCAGCTTGGCCATGGTAGTGCCGGATACGCAGTATTTT. The chain carries TRBV11-1 and TRBJ2-3, with D unresolved. The germline CDR1 and CDR2 sequences are SGHAT and FQDESV (reference sequence). This CDR3 region has 15 residues. V lost 3 bases to trimming and J lost 6 bases, with 16 bases between them.

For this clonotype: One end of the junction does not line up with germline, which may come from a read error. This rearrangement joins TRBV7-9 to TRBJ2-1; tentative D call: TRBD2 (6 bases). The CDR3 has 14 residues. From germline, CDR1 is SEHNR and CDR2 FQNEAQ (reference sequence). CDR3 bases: TGTGCCAGCGGCTTAAAAACTAGCTCCAATGAGCAGTTCTTC. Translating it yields CASGLKTSSNEQFF.